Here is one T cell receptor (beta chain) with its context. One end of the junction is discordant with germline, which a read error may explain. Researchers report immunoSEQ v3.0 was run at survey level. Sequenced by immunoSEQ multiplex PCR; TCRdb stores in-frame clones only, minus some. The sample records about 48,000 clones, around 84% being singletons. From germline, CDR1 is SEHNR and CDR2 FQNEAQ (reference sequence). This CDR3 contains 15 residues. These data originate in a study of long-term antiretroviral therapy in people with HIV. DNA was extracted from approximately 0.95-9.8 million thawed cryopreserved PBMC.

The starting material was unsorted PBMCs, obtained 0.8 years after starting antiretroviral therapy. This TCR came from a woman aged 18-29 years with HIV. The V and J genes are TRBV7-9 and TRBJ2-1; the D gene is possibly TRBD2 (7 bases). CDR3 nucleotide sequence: TGTGCCAGCAGCTTGGGGGGGGCAAGCTACAGTGAGCAGTTCTTC. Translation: CASSLGGASYSEQFF.